This T cell receptor beta chain comes out of a study of high-grade serous ovarian cancer treatment subgroups. TCRdb's copy holds only in-frame clones and misses some; the assay was immunoSEQ multiplex PCR. Here the sample spans about 1,000 clones, 70% to 85% being singletons. V was clipped by 3 bases and J by 4 bases; unmatched bases: 1. This CDR3 is 12 amino acids long. CDR1 and CDR2 (germline): SQVTM, ANQGSEA. Tumor tissue was taken before any definitive surgery or chemotherapy was given. Findings and limits, study-wide: Repertoire analysis covered CDR3 alone, not CDR1 or CDR2. Tumors within one patient showed repertoire similarity of roughly 0.1 to 0.8.

On this clone: The antigen is unknown.

This chain joins TRBV29-1 and TRBJ2-7; TRBD2 matches at 9 bases. This TCR derives from a human donor with high-grade serous ovarian cancer. The sample consisted of tumor tissue. CDR3 sequence reads: CSVDLAGYEQYF. CDR3 DNA sequence: TGCAGCGTTGACCTAGCGGGGTACGAGCAGTACTTC.